What follows are 21 T cell receptor beta chains derived from one specimen sequenced in a study of graft-versus-host responses after intestinal transplantation. The researchers put roughly 200,000 CFSE-labeled responder cells into plates with roughly 200,000 irradiated, violet-dye-labeled stimulator cells. Here immunoSEQ multiplex PCR was the method, and the copy in TCRdb shows in-frame clones only, minus some. Found here are around 14,000 clones, 35% to 40% of them singletons; the top ten hold more than 14%. The sample here was alloreactive CD8+ T cells from a mixed lymphocyte reaction culture, taken before intestinal transplant. Subset in this sample: CFSE-low proliferating T cells sorted from approximately six-day pre-transplant mixed lymphocyte reaction (GvH or HvG direction). The receptors derive from a human patient who received an intestinal transplant.

This sequence joins TRBV5-1 and TRBJ2-5; 7 positions agree with TRBD2. The CDR3 runs to 15 residues. Germline values: CDR1 SGHRS, CDR2 YFSETQ. V shed 1 base, J shed 2 bases, and the junction held 5 bases outside the gene matches. The CDR3, as DNA: TGCGCCAGCAGCTTGTGGGGGGGGAATCAAGAGACCCAGTACTTC. It encodes CASSLWGGNQETQYF.

This chain connects TRBV4-3 to TRBJ2-1; 11 bases line up with TRBD1. The ends lost 1 base at V and 4 bases at J; junction bases unmatched: 6. This CDR3 has 17 amino acids. CDR1 is LGHNA and CDR2 is YSLEER in the germline V gene. CDR3 sequence reads: CASSQARTGGRYNEQFF. CDR3 nucleotide sequence: TGCGCCAGCAGCCAAGCCCGGACAGGGGGCAGGTACAATGAGCAGTTCTTC.

This chain uses TRBV13 with TRBJ2-7; maybe TRBD1 (6 bases). Germline V gene sequence: CDR1 PRHDT, CDR2 FYEKMQ (reference sequence). CDR3 length equals 14 residues. V was shortened by 0 bases and J by 3 bases, with 9 bases between the two germline ends. For the CDR3, the DNA is TGTGCCAGCAGCTTAGGCGGACAGTTCTACGAGCAGTACTTC. Its translation: CASSLGGQFYEQYF.

The DNA for the CDR3 is TGTGCCAGCAGTTTCCAAGGCAGGGGATTCGGAAACACCATATATTTT. Translated: CASSFQGRGFGNTIYF. The chain uses TRBV28 and TRBJ1-3; tentatively, D is TRBD1 (6 bases). CDR1 MDHEN and CDR2 SYDVKM come from the germline V gene. This CDR3 has 16 amino acids. Trimming pared 3 bases from V and 4 bases from J, leaving 16 bases between. The full variable domain, rest sourced from reference TRBV28 and TRBJ1-3, is DVKVTQSSRYLVKRTGEKVFLECVQDMDHENMFWYRQDPGLGLRLIYFSYDVKMKEKGDIPEGYSVSREKKERFSLILESASTNQTSMYLCASSFQGRGFGNTIYFGEGSWLTVV.

This clone was recorded a few times. The V gene is TRBV21-1, the J gene TRBJ2-1; the D call of TRBD1 is as the table states it, not checked on the DNA. TRBV21-1 corresponds to a pseudogene. The CDR3 sequence is 13 residues long. The CDR3: CASSIQGAKEQFF. CDR3 DNA: TGTGCCAGCAGCATACAGGGGGCAAAGGAGCAGTTCTTC.

This clone was observed a few times. The chain carries TRBV27 and TRBJ2-1; D possibly corresponds to TRBD2 (5 bases). The CDR3 is 11 amino acids. V was clipped by 8 bases and J by 7 bases, with 9 bases between them. Germline V gene data show CDR1 as MNHEY and CDR2 as SMNVEV (reference sequence). The CDR3 sequence: CASGSWNEQFF. The CDR3 DNA reads TGTGCCAGCGGGAGTTGGAATGAGCAGTTCTTC.

This clone was seen only a few times. V gene TRBV4-1 combines with J gene TRBJ2-3; 7 positions agree with TRBD2. Germline V gives CDR1 MGHRA, CDR2 YSYEKL. V lost 1 base, J lost 4 bases, and 5 bases stayed unmatched. This CDR3 has 15 residues. The CDR3 sequence: CASSQGGSVSDTQYF. DNA of the CDR3: TGCGCCAGCAGCCAAGGCGGGAGTGTATCAGATACGCAGTATTTT.

The rearrangement links TRBV9 to TRBJ2-7; weak D call: TRBD2 (6 bases). From germline, CDR1 is SGDLS and CDR2 YYNGEE. V was shortened by 3 bases and J by 4 bases, with 17 bases between the two germline ends. The CDR3 extends over 15 amino acids. CDR3 amino acids: CASSATPDGGYEQYF. For the CDR3, the DNA is TGTGCCAGCAGCGCGACCCCGGACGGGGGTTACGAGCAGTACTTC.

This clone rates as medium-sized. This sequence joins TRBV4-2 and TRBJ2-7; tentatively, D is TRBD2 (5 bases). Trimming took 1 base from V and 1 from J, leaving 8 bases between them. The V gene's germline CDR1 is LGHNA and CDR2 YNFKEQ. The CDR3 sequence is 14 residues long. DNA of the CDR3: TGTGCCAGCAGCCAAGTCGAGGGATCCTACGAGCAGTACTTC. Protein sequence: CASSQVEGSYEQYF.

There are a few counts of this clone. The chain has TRBV7-9 and TRBJ1-3; 8 nucleotides agree with TRBD1. This CDR3 is built from 14 residues. With V trimmed by 5 bases and J by 3 bases, 3 bases remained unmatched. Germline lookup yields CDR1 SEHNR and CDR2 FQNEAQ (reference sequence). The CDR3 sequence: CASSQTGDGNTIYF. The CDR3 DNA reads as TGTGCCAGCAGCCAGACAGGGGATGGAAACACCATATATTTT.

This clone was counted a single time. The chain has TRBV6-6 and TRBJ1-2; the match to TRBD1 covers 8 bases. Losses at the gene ends were 4 bases for V and 6 bases for J; bases not matched to a gene: 4. This CDR3 has 13 residues. The V gene's germline CDR1 is MNHNY and CDR2 SVGAGI (reference sequence). The chain's CDR3 is CASSFGTGDGYTF. CDR3 sequence (DNA): TGTGCCAGCAGTTTCGGGACAGGTGATGGCTACACCTTC.

The chain uses TRBV29-1 and TRBJ1-2; possible D gene TRBD1, 6 bases. In germline, CDR1 is SQVTM, CDR2 ANQGSEA. The V and J ends lost 6 bases and 3 bases respectively, with 14 bases between them. The CDR3 covers 13 residues. DNA for the CDR3: TGCAGCGTCGATTCAGGACAGTACTATGGCTACACCTTC. This encodes CSVDSGQYYGYTF.

This clone has only a few counts. The V call is TRBV9, the J call TRBJ1-3; TRBD1 aligns across 7 bases. V was clipped by 3 bases and J by 6 bases; unmatched bases: 12. The CDR3 is 16 amino acids. Germline lookup yields CDR1 SGDLS and CDR2 YYNGEE. The CDR3 protein is CASSAQSGGLENTIYF. The CDR3 bases are TGTGCCAGCAGCGCACAATCAGGGGGTTTGGAAAACACCATATATTTT.

Only a few counts were recorded for this clone. The rearrangement joins TRBV5-1 to TRBJ1-2; 8 nucleotides agree with TRBD1. The CDR3 is made up of 15 amino acids. V lost 4 bases and J lost 3; bases outside the gene matches: 8. Germline loops: CDR1 SGHRS, CDR2 YFSETQ. The CDR3 protein is CASSRGTGKYYGYTF. The CDR3 DNA sequence: TGCGCCAGCAGCCGTGGGACAGGAAAGTACTATGGCTACACCTTC.

In nucleotides, the CDR3 is TGTGCCAGCAGTTTATCGATCGGAGATGCCTATGGCTACACCTTC. Translating it yields CASSLSIGDAYGYTF. The V and J genes are TRBV27 and TRBJ1-2; D remains unclear. From germline, CDR1 is MNHEY and CDR2 SMNVEV (reference sequence). This CDR3 is built from 15 residues. Trimming took 0 bases from V and 4 from J, leaving 12 bases between them.

Comments on this clone: This sample also contains other DNA sequences that code for the same CDR3. The chain has TRBV9 and TRBJ2-3; TRBD2 agrees at 11 bases. Germline-derived CDR1 and CDR2 are SGDLS and YYNGEE. V shed 2 bases, J shed 0 bases, and the junction held 2 bases outside the gene matches. The CDR3 is 16 amino acids. The CDR3 DNA sequence: TGTGCCAGCAGCGTGGGGACTAGCGGCAGCACAGATACGCAGTATTTT. It is translated as CASSVGTSGSTDTQYF. Variable domain in full (rest from reference TRBV9 and TRBJ2-3): DSGVTQTPKHLITATGQRVTLRCSPRSGDLSVYWYQQSLDQGLQFLIQYYNGEERAKGNILERFSAQQFPDLHSELNLSSLELGDSALYFCASSVGTSGSTDTQYFGPGTRLTVL.

The rearrangement uses TRBV28 and TRBJ2-7; no definite D call. V dropped 5 bases and J dropped 4 bases, with 15 bases sitting between them. This CDR3 is 14 amino acids long. Germline V lookup: CDR1 MDHEN, CDR2 SYDVKM. The CDR3 loop is CASSLISPSYEQYF. For the CDR3, the DNA is TGTGCCAGCAGTCTTATATCCCCCTCTTACGAGCAGTACTTC. The whole variable domain, filled in from reference TRBV28 and TRBJ2-7, reads DVKVTQSSRYLVKRTGEKVFLECVQDMDHENMFWYRQDPGLGLRLIYFSYDVKMKEKGDIPEGYSVSREKKERFSLILESASTNQTSMYLCASSLISPSYEQYFGPGTRLTVT.

The J gene is TRBJ2-1, the V gene TRBV6-6; D is possibly TRBD2 (6 bases). Germline V gene sequence: CDR1 MNHNY, CDR2 SVGAGI (reference sequence). Trimming stripped 6 bases from V and 8 bases from J, with 20 bases between. The CDR3 runs to 15 residues. CDR3 bases: TGTGCCAGCAGCCGTAGCGGAAGGGGTCTCGATGAGCAGTTCTTC. Translation: CASSRSGRGLDEQFF.

The chain is built from TRBV13 and TRBJ1-3; D not certain. CDR1 and CDR2 (germline): PRHDT, FYEKMQ (reference sequence). The V and J ends lost 6 bases and 7 bases respectively, with 10 bases between them. The length of the CDR3 is 12 residues. CDR3 loop: CASSHRGNTIYF. In DNA, the CDR3 is TGTGCCAGCAGTCATCGGGGTAACACCATATATTTT. The whole variable domain, filled in from reference TRBV13 and TRBJ1-3, reads AAGVIQSPRHLIKEKRETATLKCYPIPRHDTVYWYQQGPGQDPQFLISFYEKMQSDKGSIPDRFSAQQFSDYHSELNMSSLELGDSALYFCASSHRGNTIYFGEGSWLTVV.

J is TRBJ1-3 and V is TRBV2; unclear D gene. Germline V lookup: CDR1 SNHLY, CDR2 FYNNEI. The CDR3 totals 15 residues. The V end was cut by 6 bases, the J end by 0 bases, with 12 bases between. The CDR3 region has the DNA TGTGCCAGCAGGACTAGTTCGGGCTCTGGAAACACCATATATTTT. Translating it yields CASRTSSGSGNTIYF.

The chain recombines TRBV5-1 with TRBJ2-7; D is undetermined. This CDR3 has 14 residues. Germline V CDR1 and CDR2: SGHRS, YFSETQ. Trimming took 0 bases from V and 2 from J, leaving 9 bases between them. The CDR3 is CASSLGVGAYEQYF. The DNA for the CDR3 is TGCGCCAGCAGCTTGGGGGTGGGCGCCTACGAGCAGTACTTC.